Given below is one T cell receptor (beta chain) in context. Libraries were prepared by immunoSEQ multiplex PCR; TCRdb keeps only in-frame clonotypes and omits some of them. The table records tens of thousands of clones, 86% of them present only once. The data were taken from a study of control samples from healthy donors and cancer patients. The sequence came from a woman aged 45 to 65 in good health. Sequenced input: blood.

The CDR3 DNA reads as TGTGCCAGCAGTGTAACAGGGGGGTATGAAAAACTGTTTTTT. It yields the protein CASSVTGGYEKLFF. V is TRBV25-1 and J is TRBJ1-4, with 8 bases identical to TRBD1. The CDR3 covers 14 residues. The V and J ends lost 4 bases and 6 bases, in that order; junction bases with no gene match: 4. From germline, CDR1 is MGHDK and CDR2 SYGVNS. Filled out from reference TRBV25-1 and TRBJ1-4, the complete variable domain reads EADIYQTPRYLVIGTGKKITLECSQTMGHDKMYWYQQDPGMELHLIHYSYGVNSTEKGDLSSESTVSRIRTEHFPLTLESARPSHTSQYLCASSVTGGYEKLFFGSGTQLSVL.